A selection of T cell receptor beta chains follows, all from one sample in a study of shared clonotypes between healthy human individuals. The data were produced by immunoSEQ multiplex PCR, yet TCRdb's version contains in-frame clones alone and is incomplete. The repertoire has 2 million to 2.5 million clones, around 95% of them found once; the top ten carry approximately 0.13%. The sequenced material came from naive CD4+ T cells sorted from blood. These TCRs come from a man aged 18-30 years in good health. Both conserved end residues are part of each CDR3. Each record gives: clone size, V gene, J gene, D gene, CDR3 protein, CDR3 DNA. The D gene is left open where the match is weak. Some rows have no size entry. The others give once, few or many, or a class for an expanded clone.

NA	TRBV28	TRBJ2-1	NA	CASSLIREQFF	TGTGCCAGCAGTTTAATACGTGAGCAGTTCTTC
NA	TRBV2	TRBJ2-1	NA	CASSWNEQFF	TGTGCCAGCAGCTGGAATGAGCAGTTCTTC
NA	TRBV15	TRBJ2-3	NA	CATSRDRDSTDTQYF	TGTGCCACCAGCAGAGACCGGGACTCCACAGATACGCAGTATTTT
NA	TRBV13	TRBJ2-4	NA	CASSPISGGLAKNIQYF	TGTGCCAGCAGCCCCATTTCGGGGGGCCTAGCCAAAAACATTCAGTACTTC
NA	TRBV25-1	TRBJ1-1	TRBD1	CASVLGQGVAFF	TGTGCCAGTGTCTTGGGGCAGGGGGTGGCTTTCTTT
NA	TRBV7-9	TRBJ1-2	NA	CASSTRGADGYTF	TGTGCCAGCAGCACCCGAGGTGCCGACGGCTACACCTTC
NA	TRBV28	TRBJ1-2	TRBD1	CASTVQGVYGYTF	TGTGCCAGCACGGTACAGGGGGTTTATGGCTACACCTTC
NA	TRBV15	TRBJ1-5	NA	CATSRDLSQPQPQHF	TGTGCCACCAGCAGAGATCTATCCCAGCCCCAGCCCCAGCATTTT
NA	TRBV2	TRBJ2-7	TRBD1	CASSQNIFPGQAYYEQYF	TGTGCCAGCAGTCAGAACATATTCCCGGGACAGGCCTACTACGAGCAGTACTTC
once	TRBV5-6	TRBJ1-2	NA	CASSLWQVGYGYTF	TGTGCCAGCAGCTTATGGCAGGTTGGCTATGGCTACACCTTC
NA	TRBV5-1	TRBJ2-7	NA	CASSLSTHTYEQYF	TGCGCCAGCAGCTTGTCAACCCACACCTACGAGCAGTACTTC
NA	TRBV21-1	TRBJ1-2	NA	CASRHFNPGLIARECPGYGYTF	TGTGCCAGCAGACACTTCAACCCTGGATTAATCGCGCGAGAGTGTCCTGGGTATGGCTACACCTTC
NA	TRBV27	TRBJ2-7	NA	CASSSDSANGYEQYF	TGTGCCAGCAGTTCGGACAGTGCAAATGGCTACGAGCAGTACTTC
NA	TRBV5-6	TRBJ2-7	TRBD2	CASTAGLAGGPLTYEQYF	TGTGCCAGCACCGCCGGACTAGCGGGGGGGCCTCTGACCTACGAGCAGTACTTC
NA	TRBV11-2	TRBJ2-2	TRBD2	CASSWVAGGGAGELFF	TGTGCCAGCAGCTGGGTAGCGGGAGGTGGAGCCGGGGAGCTGTTTTTT
NA	TRBV9	TRBJ1-6	TRBD1	CASSVTGIPYNSPLHF	TGTGCCAGCAGCGTGACAGGGATTCCCTATAATTCACCCCTCCACTTT
NA	TRBV11-2	TRBJ2-5	NA	CASSPNSPFLTQYF	TGTGCCAGCAGCCCAAACTCCCCCTTTTTGACCCAGTACTTC
NA	TRBV11-2	TRBJ1-6	TRBD1	CASSPLQGKNSPLHF	TGTGCCAGCAGCCCTCTACAGGGGAAGAATTCACCCCTCCACTTT
NA	TRBV13	TRBJ1-3	NA	CASSLEGSTGNTIYF	TGTGCCAGCAGCTTAGAGGGGAGCACTGGAAACACCATATATTTT
once	TRBV18	TRBJ2-3	NA	CASSPRRADTQYF	TGTGCCAGCTCACCACGCCGCGCGGATACGCAGTATTTT
NA	TRBV6-5	TRBJ2-2	TRBD1	CASMGRGRPAGELFF	TGTGCCAGCATGGGCAGGGGGCGCCCGGCCGGGGAGCTGTTTTTT
NA	TRBV18	TRBJ1-1	TRBD1	CASSPGRQGSGEAFF	TGTGCCAGCTCACCAGGAAGACAGGGTAGTGGTGAAGCTTTCTTT